The 32 T cell receptor beta chains reported below all come from one sample, sequenced in a study of shared clonotypes between healthy human individuals. Profiled with immunoSEQ multiplex PCR; TCRdb holds only in-frame clones, not every one. In the table there are millions of clones, over 85% of which are singletons. Sample: naive CD4+ T cells sorted from blood. Noted subset: CD45RA+ positively selected. All receptors come from a man aged 18 to 29 in good health.

The gene calls are TRBV2 and TRBJ1-2; TRBD1 might be the D (6 bases). This CDR3 is built from 12 residues. Trimming took off 6 bases at V and 5 bases at J, with 10 bases between the two ends. In germline, CDR1 is SNHLY, CDR2 FYNNEI. The CDR3 loop reads CASRTGPYGYTF. The CDR3 DNA follows: TGTGCCAGCAGAACAGGGCCTTATGGCTACACCTTC.

The CDR3 coding sequence is TGTGCCAGCACCCGACAGAATCAGCCCCAGCATTTT. Its protein is CASTRQNQPQHF. The J gene is TRBJ1-5, the V gene TRBV7-2, with D perhaps matching TRBD1 (5 bases). CDR1 and CDR2 from the germline V gene are SGHTA and FQGNSA. The CDR3 is 12 residues long. The V and J ends lost 7 bases and 4 bases respectively, with 8 bases between them.

This sequence joins TRBV7-2 and TRBJ1-6, with 7 bases fitting TRBD1. J gave up 5 bases and V 2 bases, and 6 bases lay outside the gene matches. Germline CDR1 and CDR2: SGHTA and FQGNSA. There are 16 residues in the CDR3. CDR3 region: CASSLKGTGDNSPLHF. The CDR3 coding sequence is TGTGCCAGCAGCTTAAAGGGAACAGGGGATAATTCACCCCTCCACTTT.

As for this clone: The same CDR3 arises from other DNA sequences in this sample as well. J is TRBJ2-3 and V is TRBV18; no clear D. Trimming pared 0 bases from V and 0 bases from J, leaving 4 bases between. The CDR3 is made up of 14 amino acids. Germline CDR1 reads KGHSH; CDR2 reads LQKENI. The CDR3 DNA reads TGTGCCAGCTCACCACCCCTTAGCACAGATACGCAGTATTTT. Its protein product is CASSPPLSTDTQYF. The whole variable domain, filled in from reference TRBV18 and TRBJ2-3, reads NAGVMQNPRHLVRRRGQEARLRCSPMKGHSHVYWYRQLPEEGLKFMVYLQKENIIDESGMPKERFSAEFPKEGPSILRIQQVVRGDSAAYFCASSPPLSTDTQYFGPGTRLTVL.

The gene calls are TRBV29-1 and TRBJ2-7, with 7 bases matching TRBD2. With V trimmed by 4 bases and J by 3 bases, 9 bases remained unmatched. Germline CDR1 SQVTM, CDR2 ANQGSEA. This CDR3 contains 14 residues. CDR3 DNA sequence: TGCAGCGTTGCCGCCAGGGAGGGTAGCTACGAGCAGTACTTC. It encodes CSVAAREGSYEQYF.

The V gene is TRBV2, the J gene TRBJ1-2; TRBD1 agrees at 9 bases. Germline trimming cut 5 bases from V and 1 base from J; bases unmatched to any gene: 2. The CDR3 length is 14 residues. Germline CDR1 and CDR2: SNHLY and FYNNEI. The CDR3 loop is CASSRDRDNYGYTF. CDR3 bases: TGTGCCAGCAGTCGGGACAGGGATAACTATGGCTACACCTTC.

This chain uses TRBV30 with TRBJ2-5; D is uncertain. Trimming left V 0 bases short and J 1 base short, with 12 bases between. The CDR3 runs to 15 residues. Per the germline V gene, CDR1 is GTSNPN and CDR2 is SVGIG (reference sequence). The CDR3 spells CAWSVPRRLQETQYF. For the CDR3, the DNA is TGTGCCTGGAGTGTACCTCGCAGGCTCCAAGAGACCCAGTACTTC.

The chain is built from TRBV11-2 and TRBJ2-2; TRBD1 agrees at 7 bases. Trimming at V came to 5 bases and at J to 0 bases, leaving 9 bases not matched to a gene. This CDR3 spans 17 amino acids. The germline CDR1 and CDR2 sequences are SGHAT and FQNNGV. The chain's CDR3 is CASSTYRGYSNTGELFF. In DNA form, the CDR3 reads TGTGCCAGCAGCACCTACAGGGGCTACTCGAACACCGGGGAGCTGTTTTTT.

The V call is TRBV18, the J call TRBJ2-1; D ambiguous. The CDR3 consists of 14 residues. CDR1 is KGHSH, CDR2 LQKENI, per germline. Deletions cut 1 base from V and 6 bases from J, with 10 bases between. The CDR3 DNA reads TGTGCCAGCTCACCACGGGCAGACTTCAATGAGCAGTTCTTC. Protein: CASSPRADFNEQFF.

The chain recombines TRBV11-2 with TRBJ2-3; 7 positions agree with TRBD1. The germline V gene has CDR1 SGHAT and CDR2 FQNNGV. There are 15 residues in the CDR3. Trimming cost V 1 base and J 2 bases; bases outside gene matches: 3. CDR3 bases: TGTGCCAGCAGCTTAGGGGACAGACCCACAGATACGCAGTATTTT. Translated: CASSLGDRPTDTQYF.

The V call is TRBV6-5, the J call TRBJ1-1; D not resolved. CDR3 size: 15 residues. V was cut by 0 bases and J by 2 bases, with 10 bases left in between. CDR1 and CDR2 (germline): MNHEY, SVGAGI. The CDR3 is CASSYSLGGNTEAFF. The DNA for the CDR3 is TGTGCCAGCAGTTACTCTCTGGGCGGCAACACTGAAGCTTTCTTT.

J is TRBJ2-7 and V is TRBV6-1, with D tentatively TRBD1 (6 bases). Trimming pared 10 bases from V and 2 bases from J, leaving 12 bases between. CDR1 and CDR2 from the germline V gene are MNHNS and SASEGT. The CDR3 covers 12 residues. Here the CDR3 DNA reads TGTGCCATTGCACAGGGTCCCTACGAGCAGTACTTC. It translates to CAIAQGPYEQYF.

The chain recombines TRBV2 with TRBJ2-7; D possibly corresponds to TRBD1 (7 bases). This CDR3 comprises 13 residues. The V end lost 5 bases, the J end lost 12 bases, and 20 bases lay between the germline ends. Germline CDR1 reads SNHLY; CDR2 reads FYNNEI. For the CDR3, the DNA is TGTGCCAGCAGTATCCGGGACAGCGGGCTCGGGTACTTC. Its translation is CASSIRDSGLGYF.

The chain couples TRBV12-5 to TRBJ2-3; 13 nucleotides agree with TRBD2. The V gene end was trimmed by 1 base and the J gene end by 1 base; junction bases not matched to a gene: 5. Germline V gene lookup returns CDR1 LGHNT and CDR2 FRNRAP. The CDR3 is 18 amino acids. The CDR3 protein is CASGLATGTSGGTDTQYF. DNA for the CDR3: TGTGCTAGTGGTTTGGCAACCGGGACTAGCGGGGGCACAGATACGCAGTATTTT.

The genes are TRBV7-8 and TRBJ1-6; D not resolved. Germline CDR1 is SGHVS and CDR2 is FQNEAQ. V was cut by 1 base and J by 10 bases, with 8 bases left in between. There are 13 residues in the CDR3. CDR3 nucleotide sequence: TGTGCCAGCAGCTTAGGCGGGGAATCACCCCTCCACTTT. It codes for CASSLGGESPLHF.

The V and J genes are TRBV30 and TRBJ2-6, with D possibly TRBD2 on 6 matching bases. The V and J ends lost 1 base and 0 bases respectively, with 16 bases between them. CDR3 length: 18 amino acids. Germline CDR1 GTSNPN, CDR2 SVGIG (reference sequence). CDR3 bases: TGTGCCTGGAGTGATGGCGCGGGGCCGTCCTCTGGGGCCAACGTCCTGACTTTC. Translating it yields CAWSDGAGPSSGANVLTF.

Remarks on this clone: This CDR3 is also generated by other DNA sequences in the sample. The chain is built from TRBV2 and TRBJ1-5, with D possibly TRBD1 on 5 matching bases. V was trimmed by 4 bases and J by 0 bases, leaving 7 bases between them. Looked up from germline, CDR1 is SNHLY and CDR2 is FYNNEI. The CDR3 loop spans 14 amino acids. CDR3 bases: TGTGCCAGCAGTGGACAGAATAGCAATCAGCCCCAGCATTTT. The encoded protein is CASSGQNSNQPQHF.

In the case of this clone: At the DNA level, this CDR3 is encoded by other sequences in the same sample as well. The J gene is TRBJ1-1, the V gene TRBV5-1, with 9 bases aligning to TRBD1. The germline V gene has CDR1 SGHRS and CDR2 YFSETQ. Trimming took 4 bases from V and 1 from J; bases not matched to a gene: 5. The CDR3 sequence is 15 residues long. CDR3 sequence reads: CASSPRTGENTEAFF. Here the CDR3 DNA reads TGCGCCAGCAGCCCCCGGACAGGGGAGAACACTGAAGCTTTCTTT.

This chain joins TRBV30 and TRBJ1-2; perhaps TRBD1 as D (6 bases). Germline V gene data show CDR1 as GTSNPN and CDR2 as SVGIG (reference sequence). CDR3 size: 14 residues. The V gene lost 1 base and the J gene lost 2 bases, with 11 bases spanning the gap. In DNA, the CDR3 is TGTGCCTGGAGTGCCGGGACATTGAACTATGGCTACACCTTC. Amino acids: CAWSAGTLNYGYTF.

The chain uses TRBV6-6 and TRBJ1-3, with D hard to call. This CDR3 contains 14 residues. Germline V lookup: CDR1 MNHNY, CDR2 SVGAGI (reference sequence). Trimming removed 5 bases from V and 2 bases from J, with 10 bases in between. The CDR3: CASSPGRAGNTIYF. The CDR3 coding sequence is TGTGCCAGCAGTCCTGGGAGGGCTGGAAACACCATATATTTT.

V and J are TRBV2 and TRBJ1-1, with D uncertain. Trimming shortened V by 1 base and J by 1 base, and 10 bases separated the two germline ends. The CDR3 covers 15 residues. The germline V gene encodes CDR1 SNHLY and CDR2 FYNNEI. The CDR3 loop reads CASSEEGSPNTEAFF. CDR3 in DNA: TGTGCCAGCAGTGAAGAAGGCAGCCCGAACACTGAAGCTTTCTTT.

J is TRBJ2-7 and V is TRBV6-5; D is undetermined. V was cut by 7 bases and J by 0 bases, with 7 bases left in between. Germline lookup yields CDR1 MNHEY and CDR2 SVGAGI. This CDR3 contains 12 residues. The CDR3 DNA is TGTGCCAGCACCAGTAGCTCCTACGAGCAGTACTTC. It encodes CASTSSSYEQYF.

This clone appeared a single time. This specimen includes other DNA sequences encoding the same CDR3. V and J are TRBV4-1 and TRBJ1-1; TRBD1 matches 8 bases. CDR3 size: 15 residues. The germline CDR1 and CDR2 sequences are MGHRA and YSYEKL. The V gene end was trimmed by 4 bases and the J gene end by 1 base; junction bases not matched to a gene: 5. CDR3 nucleotides: TGCGCCAGCAGCCTCCAAGGACAGGGGAACACTGAAGCTTTCTTT. This sequence encodes CASSLQGQGNTEAFF.

This chain uses TRBV10-3 with TRBJ2-7; D remains unclear. The CDR3 spans 15 residues. Germline V gene sequence: CDR1 ENHRY, CDR2 SYGVKD. Trimming stripped 0 bases from V and 3 bases from J, with 12 bases between. CDR3 nucleotides: TGTGCCATCAGTGAGTCGAATCGCCTAATCTACGAGCAGTACTTC. Amino acid sequence: CAISESNRLIYEQYF.

The gene calls are TRBV7-3 and TRBJ2-7, with D maybe TRBD2 (5 bases). The CDR3 has 14 amino acids. Between the trimmed V and J ends, which lost 9 bases and 2 bases, there was a span of 17 bases. The germline CDR1 and CDR2 sequences are SGHTA and FQGTGA. The CDR3: CASSVTSSTYEQYF. The CDR3 DNA sequence: TGTGCCAGTAGTGTTACTAGTAGCACCTACGAGCAGTACTTC.

The rearrangement uses TRBV11-2 and TRBJ1-1; 9 positions match TRBD1. Germline CDR1 reads SGHAT; CDR2 reads FQNNGV. The ends lost 3 bases at V and 5 bases at J; junction bases unmatched: 10. This CDR3 has 16 residues. The CDR3 reads CASSLEQGAWWTEAFF. CDR3 sequence (DNA): TGTGCCAGCAGCTTGGAACAGGGGGCGTGGTGGACTGAAGCTTTCTTT.

The chain combines TRBV28 with TRBJ2-7, with a weak D call TRBD1 (5 bases). This CDR3 spans 14 amino acids. The ends were cut back, 7 bases at V and 0 bases at J, with 13 bases in the middle. The germline gives CDR1 MDHEN, CDR2 SYDVKM. CDR3 sequence: CASNLWGVSYEQYF. CDR3 coding DNA: TGTGCCAGCAACCTATGGGGCGTCTCCTACGAGCAGTACTTC.

The V gene is TRBV6-5, the J gene TRBJ2-7; D not certain. The V gene's germline CDR1 is MNHEY and CDR2 SVGAGI. The V end was cut by 7 bases, the J end by 4 bases, with 8 bases between. This CDR3 has 11 residues. CDR3 DNA: TGTGCCAGCACCCAAATATACGAGCAGTACTTC. Translating it yields CASTQIYEQYF.

The CDR3 reads CASSRHLTGTASEKLFF. CDR3 DNA sequence: TGTGCCAGCAGCCGACATTTGACCGGGACAGCGAGTGAAAAACTGTTTTTT. The rearrangement uses TRBV14 and TRBJ1-4; 7 positions agree with TRBD1. Germline CDR1 reads SGHDN; CDR2 reads FVKESK. The CDR3 is made up of 17 amino acids. With 4 bases clipped from V and 7 bases from J, the junction kept 15 bases outside the gene matches.

The J gene is TRBJ1-5, the V gene TRBV28; no clear D gene. Looked up from germline, CDR1 is MDHEN and CDR2 is SYDVKM. Between the trimmed V and J ends, which lost 3 bases and 0 bases, there was a span of 9 bases. This CDR3 is built from 15 residues. The CDR3 sequence: CASSFVQISNQPQHF. The CDR3 region has the DNA TGTGCCAGCAGTTTTGTCCAGATTAGCAATCAGCCCCAGCATTTT.

This clone was recorded only once. An end of the junction differs from the germline gene, which may be a read error. The V and J genes are TRBV6-6 and TRBJ1-3; D not certain. This CDR3 region has 16 residues. The germline V gene encodes CDR1 MNHNY and CDR2 SVGAGI (reference sequence). CDR3 sequence (DNA): TGTGCCAGCACTTACCTTTCGGCCAGCTCTGGAAACACCATATATTTT. It yields the protein CASTYLSASSGNTIYF.

The V and J genes are TRBV28 and TRBJ2-7; 7 bases match TRBD1. Germline V gives CDR1 MDHEN, CDR2 SYDVKM. J gave up 1 base and V 5 bases, and 5 bases lay outside the gene matches. CDR3 length equals 14 residues. DNA for the CDR3: TGTGCCAGCAGTACCTCGACAGGGTCCTACGAGCAGTACTTC. This translates into CASSTSTGSYEQYF.